These T cell receptor beta chains were read from a single sample in a study of beta chain features in type 1 diabetes. Generated by immunoSEQ multiplex PCR, the TCRdb table keeps only in-frame clones and is missing some. The sample holds fewer than 350,000 clones, about 20% seen once. Sequenced: naive CD4+ T cells from blood. These TCRs come from a woman between 18 and 30 years old in good health. Both conserved end residues are part of each CDR3. A D gene is named only where the DNA matches it firmly. Where a row states a size, it is once, few, many or the class of an expanded clone; other rows omit it.

TRBJ2-1 TRBD2 TRBV30 - TGTGCCTGGAGTGTAGCGGGGGGGCCCGACAATGAGCAGTTCTTC CAWSVAGGPDNEQFF
TRBJ1-5 TRBD1 TRBV7-2 few TGTGCCAGCAGTCACCGGACAGGTCATAATCAGCCCCAGCATTTT CASSHRTGHNQPQHF
TRBJ2-5 TRBD2 TRBV30 - TGTGCCTGGAGTGTGGGCGGGGGGAAGACCCAGTACTTC CAWSVGGGKTQYF
TRBJ1-1 TRBD1 TRBV5-1 few TGCGCCAGCTCGGGACAGCCGAACACTGAAGCTTTCTTT CASSGQPNTEAFF
TRBJ1-1 - TRBV29-1 few TGCAGCGTTGAAGTCGGGTACTTAAACGGGGGTGAAGCTTTCTTT CSVEVGYLNGGEAFF
TRBJ1-1 - TRBV25-1 - TGTGCCAGCAGTGAGGCGGGGAACACTGAAGCTTTCTTT CASSEAGNTEAFF
TRBJ1-4 TRBD1 TRBV2 - TGTGCCAGCAGTTTGGACAGGGGGCCTGAAAAACTGTTTTTT CASSLDRGPEKLFF
TRBJ2-7 - TRBV5-1 few TGCGCCAGCAGCTTGACGGCTAGGGGAAGGAACGAGCAGTACTTC CASSLTARGRNEQYF
TRBJ2-7 - TRBV6-1 - TGTGCCAGCAGTGAAGTAGCCCGCGAGCAGTACTTC CASSEVAREQYF
TRBJ2-7 - TRBV5-1 - TGCGCCAGCAGCTTGTCGCTAGCTTCCTACGAGCAGTACTTC CASSLSLASYEQYF
TRBJ2-5 TRBD2 TRBV5-1 - TGCGCCAGCAGCTTCGGAAGGACTAGCGGGGGTGTCGAGACCCAGTACTTC CASSFGRTSGGVETQYF
TRBJ2-2 TRBD2 TRBV2 - TGTGCCAGCAGGCCAGGGACTAGCGGGAGGTGGGGAACCGGGGAGCTGTTTTTT CASRPGTSGRWGTGELFF
TRBJ2-3 TRBD2 TRBV5-1 few TGCGCCAGCAGTGGCCAGACTAGCGGGAGCACAGATACGCAGTATTTT CASSGQTSGSTDTQYF
TRBJ1-1 - TRBV5-1 - TGCGCCAGCGGTGGGGGGGCGGGGAACACTGAAGCTTTCTTT CASGGGAGNTEAFF
TRBJ2-2 TRBD1 TRBV9 few TGTGCCAGCAGCGTAGCAGGGACAGGGACCACCGGGGAGCTGTTTTTT CASSVAGTGTTGELFF
TRBJ2-1 TRBD2 TRBV9 - TGTGCCAGCAGCGAAGCGGGAGTCGTTAGGAATGAGCAGTTCTTC CASSEAGVVRNEQFF
TRBJ1-2 - TRBV4-2 - TGTGCCAGCAGCCCAAAAATGGACAGCAACTATGGCTACACCTTC CASSPKMDSNYGYTF
TRBJ2-2 - TRBV5-1 - TGCGCCAGCAGCTTTCAGGGAACGGACACCGGGGAGCTGTTTTTT CASSFQGTDTGELFF
TRBJ1-5 - TRBV30 - TGTGCCTGGAGTGTAGCAGGGAACGGCAATCAGCCCCAGCATTTT CAWSVAGNGNQPQHF
TRBJ2-5 - TRBV5-1 few TGCGCCAGTGAGGACCAAGAGACCCAGTACTTC CASEDQETQYF
TRBJ2-5 - TRBV15 few TGTGCCACCAGCAGCCTACAGGGCTTCCAAGAGACCCAGTACTTC CATSSLQGFQETQYF
TRBJ2-7 TRBD1 TRBV25-1 - TGTGCCAGCAGCGTGACAGGGGGCCTTCCCGAGCAGTACTTC CASSVTGGLPEQYF
TRBJ2-7 TRBD2 TRBV7-2 - TGTGCCAGCAGCCATAGACTAGCGGGCCCCCAGTACGAGCAGTACTTC CASSHRLAGPQYEQYF
TRBJ1-3 - TRBV9 - TGTGCCAGCAGCCCTCAGACAGGTCCTGGAAACACCATATATTTT CASSPQTGPGNTIYF
TRBJ2-7 - TRBV11-2 few TGTGCCAGCCTGGGGAGAGGAATAGTCGGCGAGCAGTACTTC CASLGRGIVGEQYF
TRBJ2-7 TRBD1 TRBV7-9 - TGTGCCAGCACAGGGACAGGGGCTTCCTACGAGCAGTACTTC CASTGTGASYEQYF
TRBJ1-5 - TRBV4-1 few TGCGCCAGCAGCCAAGGATTCCAGATTAGCAATCAGCCCCAGCATTTT CASSQGFQISNQPQHF
TRBJ1-1 - TRBV7-2 few TGTGCCAGCAGGGCCCACCAGAACACTGAAGCTTTCTTT CASRAHQNTEAFF
TRBJ2-7 TRBD2 TRBV5-1 - TGCGCCAGCAGCTTGGGAGCGGGAGGTTTTTACGAGCAGTACTTC CASSLGAGGFYEQYF
TRBJ1-1 - TRBV28 few TGTGCCAGCATGGATTGGGCAGGCGGAGGTAGGAACACTGAAGCTTTCTTT CASMDWAGGGRNTEAFF